A single sample is the source of the 30 T cell receptor beta chains below, sequenced in a study of T cells in Graves' hyperthyroidism and ophthalmopathy. There were TCR beta CDR3 regions amplified from RNA transcripts. The study used the HTBI primer set for a first-round RT-PCR of the TCR CDR3. TCRdb independently ran MiXCR on the multiplex PCR reads; one entry per CDR3 protein. Of around 690,000 distinct CDR3 sequences listed, around a sixth were seen once; the top ten hold roughly 15%. Sequencing was carried out using blood. The source is a man aged 45 to 65 with Graves' hyperthyroidism.

This clonotype has more than one count but fewer than ten. The chain carries TRBV27 and TRBJ2-2; D is undetermined. V lost 5 bases, J lost 6 bases, and 10 bases lay in between. CDR3 length equals 13 residues. The germline V gene has CDR1 MNHEY and CDR2 SMNVEV (reference sequence). The chain's CDR3 is CASSPIEAGELFF. CDR3 coding DNA: TGTGCCAGCAGTCCAATAGAAGCCGGGGAGCTGTTTTTT.

This clonotype was counted only a few times. This chain uses TRBV3-1 with TRBJ2-7; 9 nucleotides align to TRBD1. CDR1 LGHDT and CDR2 YNNKEL come from the germline V gene (reference sequence). The CDR3 contains 15 residues. Trimming took 5 bases from V and 4 from J; bases not matched to a gene: 9. In nucleotides, the CDR3 is TGTGCCAGCAGCGAACCGGGACAGGGTCTATACGAGCAGTACTTC. It specifies CASSEPGQGLYEQYF.

Ten or more counts support this clonotype. This rearrangement joins TRBV28 to TRBJ2-1; 7 nucleotides align to TRBD2. From germline, CDR1 is MDHEN and CDR2 SYDVKM. The V gene end was trimmed by 6 bases and the J gene end by 15 bases; junction bases not matched to a gene: 14. The length of the CDR3 is 13 residues. The CDR3 DNA sequence: TGTGCCAGCAGCTTTCCCCGACTAGCAGGGTTGTTCTTC. Encoded protein: CASSFPRLAGLFF. Supplemented by reference TRBV28 and TRBJ2-1, the full variable domain reads DVKVTQSSRYLVKRTGEKVFLECVQDMDHENMFWYRQDPGLGLRLIYFSYDVKMKEKGDIPEGYSVSREKKERFSLILESASTNQTSMYLCASSFPRLAGLFFGPGTRLTVL.

V gene TRBV28 combines with J gene TRBJ2-5; 7 bases agree with TRBD2. The CDR3 is made up of 16 amino acids. V shed 3 bases, J shed 5 bases, and the junction held 12 bases outside the gene matches. Germline V gives CDR1 MDHEN, CDR2 SYDVKM. DNA for the CDR3: TGTGCCAGCAGTTTCTCTAGCGGTACCCCGAGGGAGACCCAGTACTTC. Translated: CASSFSSGTPRETQYF.

The V call is TRBV13, the J call TRBJ2-7, with unresolved D. This CDR3 comprises 13 residues. V was shortened by 5 bases and J by 5 bases, with 13 bases between the two germline ends. Germline values: CDR1 PRHDT, CDR2 FYEKMQ (reference sequence). In nucleotides, the CDR3 is TGTGCCAGCAGCGCCCTACCCCGTGACGAGCAGTACTTC. Amino acids: CASSALPRDEQYF.

This clonotype was counted many times. This chain connects TRBV7-8 to TRBJ2-3; D remains ambiguous. Germline V gene lookup returns CDR1 SGHVS and CDR2 FQNEAQ. The V and J ends lost 0 bases and 2 bases respectively, with 6 bases between them. The length of the CDR3 is 14 residues. The CDR3 loop is CASSLARVTDTQYF. The CDR3, as DNA: TGTGCCAGCAGCTTAGCCCGGGTCACAGATACGCAGTATTTT. The complete variable domain, with remaining parts taken from reference TRBV7-8 and TRBJ2-3, reads GAGVSQSPRYKVAKRGQDVALRCDPISGHVSLFWYQQALGQGPEFLTYFQNEAQLDKSGLPSDRFFAERPEGSVSTLKIQRTQQEDSAVYLCASSLARVTDTQYFGPGTRLTVL.

This clonotype has more than one count but fewer than ten. The chain couples TRBV6-1 to TRBJ2-7; unclear D gene. V lost 5 bases, J lost 0 bases, and 11 bases lay in between. This CDR3 region has 14 residues. CDR1 and CDR2 (germline): MNHNS, SASEGT. The DNA for the CDR3 is TGTGCCAGCAGTTCTTCTCAGTACTCCTACGAGCAGTACTTC. Translating gives CASSSSQYSYEQYF.

The rearrangement uses TRBV28 and TRBJ2-7; D tentatively reads TRBD1 or TRBD2 (6 bases each). Germline values: CDR1 MDHEN, CDR2 SYDVKM. The length of the CDR3 is 16 residues. V was pared by 4 bases and J by 5 bases, with 21 bases between. This chain's CDR3 is CASSSEGGAACDEQYF. CDR3 DNA: TGTGCCAGCAGTTCCGAGGGGGGAGCCGCCTGTGACGAGCAGTACTTC.

This clonotype has a count of ten or more. The chain couples TRBV27 to TRBJ2-7, with 12 bases aligning to TRBD2. V lost 5 bases, J lost 3 bases, and 2 bases stayed unmatched. This CDR3 is 14 amino acids long. Germline CDR1 is MNHEY and CDR2 is SMNVEV (reference sequence). CDR3 DNA sequence: TGTGCCAGCAGTCGGACTAGCGGGATCTACGAGCAGTACTTC. Protein product: CASSRTSGIYEQYF.

This clonotype appeared a few times. The V gene is TRBV13, the J gene TRBJ1-2, with TRBD1 as a possible D gene (6 bases). CDR1 PRHDT and CDR2 FYEKMQ come from the germline V gene (reference sequence). The V gene lost 6 bases and the J gene lost 8 bases, with 16 bases spanning the gap. The CDR3 length is 13 residues. DNA for the CDR3: TGTGCCAGCAGTGGAAGACAGGCCCAGGGCTACACCTTC. This translates into CASSGRQAQGYTF.

The genes are TRBV10-3 and TRBJ2-7; D may be TRBD2 (6 bases). This CDR3 comprises 13 residues. V lost 11 bases and J 3 bases, leaving 17 bases between the germline ends. Germline V gives CDR1 ENHRY, CDR2 SYGVKD. CDR3 in amino acids: CAAGRGWDYEQYF. The CDR3 region has the DNA TGTGCCGCTGGGCGGGGTTGGGACTACGAGCAGTACTTC.

This clonotype appeared many times. The V call is TRBV27, the J call TRBJ1-4; D is unresolved. V lost 1 base to trimming and J lost 5 bases, with 8 bases between them. Looked up from germline, CDR1 is MNHEY and CDR2 is SMNVEV (reference sequence). This CDR3 region has 14 residues. CDR3 protein: CASSLYGLNEKLFF. The CDR3 nucleotides read TGTGCCAGCAGTTTATACGGATTAAATGAAAAACTGTTTTTT. Based on the CDR3 plus reference TRBV27 and TRBJ1-4, the full variable domain is EAQVTQNPRYLITVTGKKLTVTCSQNMNHEYMSWYRQDPGLGLRQIYYSMNVEVTDKGDVPEGYKVSRKEKRNFPLILESPSPNQTSLYFCASSLYGLNEKLFFGSGTQLSVL.

For this clonotype: This may arise from a read error, as a much more abundant clone is one base away. Because the CDR3 is missing its conserved closing phenylalanine or tryptophan, this is likely a read error. The V and J genes are TRBV12-5 and TRBJ1-1; weak D call: TRBD1 (5 bases). CDR1 LGHNT and CDR2 FRNRAP come from the germline V gene. V was cut by 8 bases and J by 0 bases, with 13 bases left in between. This CDR3 is built from 14 residues. In DNA form, the CDR3 reads TGTGCTAGTCTTGAGTGGGGGTTGAACACTGAAGCTTTCTCT. It specifies CASLEWGLNTEAFS.

V usage is TRBV5-1 and J usage is TRBJ1-1; no clear D. The V and J ends lost 0 bases and 4 bases respectively, with 7 bases between them. This CDR3 has 13 residues. Germline CDR1 reads SGHRS; CDR2 reads YFSETQ. In DNA form, the CDR3 reads TGCGCCAGCAGCTTGGGGTCACTCACTGAAGCTTTCTTT. Amino acids: CASSLGSLTEAFF.

In this sample, this clonotype turned up many times. One junction end does not reproduce the germline sequence, and a read error may be involved. The genes are TRBV5-1 and TRBJ2-3, with 13 bases fitting TRBD2. This CDR3 has 16 amino acids. Germline-derived CDR1 and CDR2 are SGHRS and YFSETQ. The CDR3 is CASSFGLAGVTDTQYF. CDR3 sequence (DNA): TGTGCCAGCAGCTTCGGACTAGCGGGAGTAACAGATACGCAGTATTTT.

This chain uses TRBV30 with TRBJ2-1; weak D call: TRBD1 (6 bases). Looked up from germline, CDR1 is GTSNPN and CDR2 is SVGIG (reference sequence). This CDR3 comprises 14 residues. V was shortened by 5 bases and J by 2 bases, with 13 bases between the two germline ends. The CDR3 loop reads CAWLWKGAYNEQFF. The CDR3 DNA is TGTGCCTGGCTTTGGAAGGGGGCCTACAATGAGCAGTTCTTC.

The chain recombines TRBV28 with TRBJ2-3; 10 nucleotides line up with TRBD2. V shed 7 bases, J shed 5 bases, and the junction held 9 bases outside the gene matches. CDR1 and CDR2 from the germline V gene are MDHEN and SYDVKM. CDR3 size: 15 residues. The CDR3 sequence is CASNGAGGPKDTQYF. CDR3 DNA: TGTGCCAGCAATGGAGCGGGAGGGCCAAAAGATACGCAGTATTTT.

This clonotype is a singleton in its sample. The V call is TRBV14, the J call TRBJ2-7; D unresolved. The CDR3 is made up of 13 amino acids. Germline CDR1 reads SGHDN; CDR2 reads FVKESK. V lost 4 bases and J lost 3, with 10 bases in between. The CDR3 reads CASSPEYFYEQYF. In DNA, the CDR3 is TGTGCCAGCAGCCCTGAGTACTTCTACGAGCAGTACTTC.

This clonotype was detected only a few times. This chain connects TRBV27 to TRBJ2-7; 9 positions agree with TRBD2. The germline CDR1 and CDR2 sequences are MNHEY and SMNVEV (reference sequence). This CDR3 has 15 amino acids. With 3 bases clipped from V and 2 bases from J, the junction kept 5 bases outside the gene matches. The CDR3 loop reads CASSFQAGGTYEQYF. CDR3 DNA: TGTGCCAGCAGTTTCCAAGCGGGAGGAACCTACGAGCAGTACTTC.

The rearrangement uses TRBV20-1 and TRBJ2-7; TRBD1 might be the D (6 bases). The CDR3 contains 14 residues. Per germline, CDR1 DFQATT and CDR2 SNEGSKA (reference sequence). The ends were cut back, 0 bases at V and 7 bases at J, with 16 bases in the middle. The CDR3 spells CSARDLPGAEEQYF. As DNA, the CDR3 is TGCAGTGCTAGAGATCTTCCAGGGGCGGAGGAGCAGTACTTC.

This clonotype was seen more than once but under ten times. V gene TRBV3-1 combines with J gene TRBJ1-1; D remains ambiguous. The V end lost 0 bases, the J end lost 1 base, and 9 bases lay between the germline ends. The CDR3 has 15 residues. The germline CDR1 and CDR2 sequences are LGHDT and YNNKEL (reference sequence). The chain's CDR3 is CASSQEWQRNTEAFF. CDR3 in DNA: TGTGCCAGCAGCCAAGAATGGCAGAGGAACACTGAAGCTTTCTTT.

This clonotype has just a few counts. A read error may explain this, as a much larger clone is one base away. The chain has TRBV12-3 or TRBV12-4 and TRBJ2-2; 9 nucleotides agree with TRBD1. After removal of 5 bases from V and 5 bases from J, the junction contained 6 bases not matched to a gene. The CDR3 has 15 amino acids. The chain's CDR3 is CASSQQGAITGELFF. The CDR3 nucleotides are TGTGCCAGCAGTCAACAGGGGGCTATTACCGGGGAGCTGTTTTTT.

This clonotype was seen at least ten times. This chain uses TRBV27 with TRBJ2-1; a weak D match, TRBD2 (6 bases). CDR1 is MNHEY, CDR2 SMNVEV, per germline (reference sequence). V was trimmed by 7 bases and J by 2 bases, leaving 18 bases between them. This CDR3 spans 16 amino acids. Written as DNA, the CDR3 is TGTGCCAGCAAGCCCTTCGGGGGAGGCGCCTACAATGAGCAGTTCTTC. The encoded protein is CASKPFGGGAYNEQFF.

CDR3 residues: CASSPSGIGYYNEQFF. The DNA for the CDR3 is TGTGCCAGCAGTCCCAGCGGGATCGGCTACTACAATGAGCAGTTCTTC. This chain connects TRBV6-4 to TRBJ2-1, with 7 bases aligning to TRBD2. V lost 5 bases and J lost 3; bases outside the gene matches: 10. Germline V gene data show CDR1 as MRHNA and CDR2 as SNTAGT. The CDR3 length is 16 residues.

This clonotype was seen more than once but under ten times. The rearrangement links TRBV10-1 to TRBJ2-7; TRBD2 might be the D (6 bases). The CDR3 totals 16 residues. V lost 2 bases and J lost 0, with 14 bases in between. Per germline, CDR1 WNHNN and CDR2 SYGVQD (reference sequence). CDR3 region: CASSERRRGYSYEQYF. DNA for the CDR3: TGCGCCAGCAGTGAGAGACGGCGGGGATACTCCTACGAGCAGTACTTC.

Note on this clonotype: This sequence may be a read error, since a much larger clone differs from it by one base. The rearrangement links TRBV10-3 to TRBJ2-5; D remains ambiguous. Germline CDR1 reads ENHRY; CDR2 reads SYGVKD. This CDR3 region has 14 residues. The CDR3 DNA sequence: TGTGCCAACAGTGAGTCAGAGTTGTCGGAGACCCAGTACTTC. It yields the protein CANSESELSETQYF.

CDR3 coding DNA: TGCAGCGCAGCGGGGGTAGGGGACTATGGCTACACCTTC. Its translation is CSAAGVGDYGYTF. This chain connects TRBV29-1 to TRBJ1-2, with D possibly TRBD1 on 5 matching bases. Trimming shortened V by 7 bases and J by 3 bases, and 15 bases separated the two germline ends. This CDR3 comprises 13 residues. Germline loops: CDR1 SQVTM, CDR2 ANQGSEA.

This clonotype was seen ten or more times. The rearrangement links TRBV3-1 to TRBJ2-1; TRBD2 matches 11 bases. V lost 9 bases, J lost 4 bases, and 8 bases stayed unmatched. There are 15 residues in the CDR3. Germline-derived CDR1 and CDR2 are LGHDT and YNNKEL (reference sequence). Here the CDR3 DNA reads TGTGCCAGTAAACTAGCGGGAGCAACGTACAATGAGCAGTTCTTC. Its protein product is CASKLAGATYNEQFF.

This clonotype was detected a few times. The V and J genes are TRBV6-1 and TRBJ2-7; tentative D call: TRBD2 (6 bases). The CDR3 extends over 14 amino acids. Germline CDR1 and CDR2: MNHNS and SASEGT. Trimming shortened V by 6 bases and J by 4 bases, and 16 bases separated the two germline ends. The DNA for the CDR3 is TGTGCCAGCAGCATTCGGGACTCTTTTTACGAGCAGTACTTC. Its protein product is CASSIRDSFYEQYF.

This clonotype has just a few counts. The rearrangement links TRBV28 to TRBJ1-1, with D hard to call. V lost 3 bases, J lost 6 bases, and 11 bases lay in between. The CDR3 extends over 13 amino acids. The germline V gene has CDR1 MDHEN and CDR2 SYDVKM. CDR3 bases: TGTGCCAGCAGTTTCTTTAGAGACGCTGAAGCTTTCTTT. Translated: CASSFFRDAEAFF.